The sequence of this T cell receptor (beta chain) was determined in a study of read filtering for tumor transcriptome and immune sequencing (TCRdb year 2020). Regarding the complete study: The cohort consisted of about 18 male and around 15 female patients, with a mean age of around 60 years and an age range of about 45 to 90. Under revised international staging, roughly eight patients fell into R-ISS I, more than 15 into R-ISS II and 6 or 7 into R-ISS III. Whole-transcriptome libraries were prepared with the TruSeq RNA Access Library Prep Kit after DNase treatment. TCR-region mapped reads per sample ranged from about 3.5 to 10.27 million with IR-seq versus only about 85 to 1273 with RNA-seq. Using the same bone marrow samples, the study ran both targeted immune repertoire sequencing and bulk whole-transcriptome sequencing and then compared the TCR repertoires from each method. One main goal was a read-filtering strategy for immune repertoire data, in particular deciding whether clonotypes backed by only one read should be removed. Study-level results and caveats: In IR-seq, 80% to 85% of clonotypes but about 4% of total reads were represented by single-read clonotypes, whereas in RNA-seq, about 69% of clonotypes and approximately 45% of reads were represented by single-read clonotypes. Rather than purified T cells, the sorted CD138-negative fraction was a mixed bone marrow immune population. Clonotypes were captured by IR-seq at much higher depth and more reliably than by RNA-seq, and smaller IR-seq throughput was sufficient for identification of most shared clonotypes. The correlation between IR-seq and RNA-seq shared clonotype proportions was increased by removal of single-read clonotypes.

The germline V gene supplies CDR1 SGHNT and CDR2 YENEEA. The CDR3, cysteine through phenylalanine, is 12 amino acids long. Only CDR3 DNA is held: 36 bases, read in frame from base 1. TCR libraries were built from 400 ng RNA with the Immunoverse kit, using molecular barcoded adaptors covering alpha/delta and beta/gamma chains. The same RNA used for transcriptome sequencing was used for TCR library preparation. Sequencing of the TCR libraries was done on an Illumina HiSeq 4000 with 2 x 150 cycles. From the authors' description of their analysis: TCR reads were aligned to human V, D, J and C references and assembled into CDR3 clonotypes with MiXCR, including quality filtering and error correction. Clonotype counts and gene usage diversity were analyzed with the tcR package in R. For inspection of raw mapping reads, RNA-seq reads were mapped by STAR aligner version 2.5.3a onto GRCh37 of the human genome. IR-seq fastq files were randomly downsampled with Seqtk 1.3 to test the effect of sequencing depth on detected clonotypes. TCRdb handled the public reads itself, with Q25 trimming in fastp and clone calling in MiXCR, and kept productive beta chains. Every CDR3 protein is listed once, alongside the most common genes and DNA of its rows. The V and J calls come from TCRdb's annotation, not from the publication. The sample includes some 130,000 distinct CDR3 sequences, with about an eighth observed a single time. Jointly, the top ten make up approximately 11% of the sample.

Comments on this clonotype: Its cognate antigen has yet to be identified. A read error may be the cause here, since a much bigger clone is one base away.

Bone marrow was sampled from every patient at the time of active disease. Ficoll-Hypaque density gradient centrifugation was used to isolate bone marrow mononuclear cells. Myeloma plasma cells were removed and CD138-negative cells were collected by negative selection after labeling with CD138 magnetic microbeads on a MACS separator. Purity of the isolated cells was checked by flow cytometry on an Attune NxT using CD138 antibodies. Total RNA was extracted with TRIzol reagent and quantified with a NanoDrop spectrophotometer. For each patient, the CD138-negative bone marrow sample underwent paired RNA-seq and IR-seq.

This chain is built from TRBV11-3 and TRBJ2-1; no D gene can be assigned with confidence. The sequenced material came from a population of CD138-negative cells sorted from bone marrow. This specimen's cell subset or site label, per the study, means: bone marrow mononuclear cells depleted of CD138+ plasma/myeloma cells by negative magnetic selection. The sequence was collected from a donor at least 40 years old with multiple myeloma. The CDR3 has the sequence CASSQIKGEQSF. The sequence in DNA is TGTGCCAGCAGCCAAATAAAAGGTGAGCAGTCCTTC.